One and the same sample provided the 23 T cell receptor beta chains below, sequenced in a study of T cells in Graves' hyperthyroidism and ophthalmopathy. It was RNA transcripts that yielded the amplified TCR beta CDR3 regions. Carried out on the TCR CDR3, a first-round RT-PCR used the HTBI primer set. TCRdb used MiXCR to reprocess the multiplex PCR reads, holding one entry per CDR3 protein. This sample has some 570,000 distinct CDR3 sequences, with approximately 15% found just once. Sequenced input: blood. These receptor sequences come from a woman aged 18-29 years with Graves' ophthalmopathy.

This clonotype is a singleton in its sample. The rearrangement links TRBV30 to TRBJ2-6, with 11 bases identical to TRBD1. The J segment lost 2 bases and the V segment lost 5 bases, leaving 8 bases of the junction unmatched. Germline CDR1 GTSNPN, CDR2 SVGIG (reference sequence). This CDR3 spans 17 amino acids. The CDR3 DNA follows: TGTGCCTGGGAGCCGGGACAGGGGGTTACTGGGGCCAACGTCCTGACTTTC. Translating it yields CAWEPGQGVTGANVLTF.

The genes are TRBV20-1 and TRBJ1-4; a possible D gene is TRBD1 (6 bases). V lost 5 bases and J lost 5, with 12 bases in between. Germline V gene data show CDR1 as DFQATT and CDR2 as SNEGSKA (reference sequence). The length of the CDR3 is 13 residues. Here the CDR3 reads CSAPRGQNEKLFF. The CDR3 region has the DNA TGCAGTGCTCCCAGGGGTCAAAATGAAAAACTGTTTTTT.

This clonotype was seen repeatedly, ten times or more. This CDR3 reads CASSLSAGGPYEQYF. CDR3 nucleotides: TGTGCCAGCAGTTTATCTGCGGGCGGTCCCTACGAGCAGTACTTC. The chain combines TRBV27 with TRBJ2-7; D may be TRBD2 (5 bases). CDR3 size: 15 residues. Trimming took off 0 bases at V and 2 bases at J, with 11 bases between the two ends. Germline assignment: CDR1 MNHEY and CDR2 SMNVEV (reference sequence).

This clonotype showed up many times. The CDR3 spells CASSFGRGDEQFF. The CDR3 DNA follows: TGCGCCAGCAGCTTCGGAAGGGGCGATGAGCAGTTCTTC. This chain uses TRBV5-1 with TRBJ2-1; tentative D call: TRBD1 (5 bases). The CDR3 is 13 amino acids. V lost 2 bases and J 8 bases, leaving 11 bases between the germline ends. Germline loops: CDR1 SGHRS, CDR2 YFSETQ.

The V gene is TRBV6-1, the J gene TRBJ2-7, with D uncertain. Gene TRBJ2-1 matches the end of the DNA better, so the J call may be wrong. CDR1 and CDR2 (germline): MNHNS, SASEGT. The CDR3 consists of 12 residues. The CDR3 loop is CASSATTYEQFF. The CDR3 nucleotides are TGTGCCAGCAGTGCTACTACCTACGAGCAGTTCTTC.

A few counts support this clonotype. The rearrangement joins TRBV5-6 to TRBJ2-3; maybe TRBD1 (6 bases). The CDR3 sequence is 14 residues long. Trimming removed 5 bases at V and 3 bases at J, with 13 bases between. Germline loops: CDR1 SGHDT, CDR2 YYEEEE. CDR3 in amino acids: CASRGAVRTDTQYF. DNA of the CDR3: TGTGCCAGCAGGGGGGCAGTTAGGACAGATACGCAGTATTTT.

This clonotype has at least ten counts. The chain is built from TRBV20-1 and TRBJ1-2, with D unclear. Looked up from germline, CDR1 is DFQATT and CDR2 is SNEGSKA (reference sequence). Trimming stripped 2 bases from V and 4 bases from J, with 14 bases between. This CDR3 has 14 amino acids. The CDR3 DNA reads as TGCAGTGCTAGATCCAGGAATAAGGGCTATGGCTACACCTTC. Protein product: CSARSRNKGYGYTF.

This clonotype was picked up many times. The V and J genes are TRBV5-1 and TRBJ1-6; TRBD1 matches 8 bases. The CDR3 length is 16 residues. V was pared by 4 bases and J by 7 bases, with 10 bases of the junction left unmatched. Germline loops: CDR1 SGHRS, CDR2 YFSETQ. CDR3 DNA: TGCGCCAGCAGCGTAAAAGCCGGGACAGGAAATTCACCCCTCCACTTT. Translating gives CASSVKAGTGNSPLHF.

Only a few counts were recorded for this clonotype. The chain has TRBV7-9 and TRBJ1-2; the D gene is possibly TRBD1 (5 bases). This CDR3 contains 13 residues. The germline V gene encodes CDR1 SEHNR and CDR2 FQNEAQ (reference sequence). Trimming removed 4 bases from V and 8 bases from J, with 14 bases in between. CDR3 region: CASSSNRRSGYTF. The DNA for the CDR3 is TGTGCCAGCAGCTCCAACAGGCGGAGCGGCTACACCTTC.

V and J are TRBV7-9 and TRBJ2-1, with TRBD2 matching over 9 bases. With 4 bases clipped from V and 4 bases from J, the junction kept 5 bases outside the gene matches. CDR1 and CDR2 from the germline V gene are SEHNR and FQNEAQ (reference sequence). The CDR3 contains 15 residues. The CDR3 is CASSSASGIYNEQFF. CDR3 bases: TGTGCCAGCAGCTCCGCTAGCGGGATTTACAATGAGCAGTTCTTC.

The V gene is TRBV11-1, the J gene TRBJ2-3, with TRBD2 as a possible D gene (6 bases). This CDR3 comprises 16 residues. Germline V gives CDR1 SGHAT, CDR2 FQDESV (reference sequence). V gave up 5 bases and J gave up 4 bases, with 19 bases separating them. The chain's CDR3 is CASSVMTRSIADTQYF. The DNA for the CDR3 is TGTGCCAGCAGCGTAATGACTAGAAGCATTGCAGATACGCAGTATTTT.

This clonotype showed up many times. The gene calls are TRBV24-1 and TRBJ2-1; D ambiguous. Trimming pared 5 bases from V and 3 bases from J, leaving 4 bases between. Per the germline V gene, CDR1 is KGHDR and CDR2 is SFDVKD. The CDR3 contains 12 residues. The CDR3 DNA sequence: TGTGCCACCAGTGTTAGCTACAATGAGCAGTTCTTC. Protein: CATSVSYNEQFF.

This sequence joins TRBV4-3 and TRBJ1-1, with D maybe TRBD1 (6 bases). Germline-derived CDR1 and CDR2 are LGHNA and YSLEER. The CDR3 has 17 amino acids. V dropped 4 bases and J dropped 3 bases, with 21 bases sitting between them. The CDR3 nucleotides are TGCGCCAGCAGCCTAGGGGGACAAGGGACGATATACACTGAAGCTTTCTTT. This encodes CASSLGGQGTIYTEAFF.

This clonotype came up once. The gene calls are TRBV4-2 and TRBJ2-2; tentative D call: TRBD2 (6 bases). V was cut by 4 bases and J by 6 bases, with 18 bases left in between. The germline V gene encodes CDR1 LGHNA and CDR2 YNFKEQ. CDR3 length: 16 amino acids. CDR3 protein: CASSRAASVLPGELFF. CDR3 DNA: TGTGCCAGCAGCCGCGCTGCTAGCGTCCTCCCCGGGGAGCTGTTTTTT.

The chain is built from TRBV6-2 or TRBV6-3 and TRBJ2-5; 8 bases agree with TRBD1. V lost 6 bases, J lost 0 bases, and 9 bases stayed unmatched. CDR3 length: 16 residues. Germline V gene sequence: CDR1 MNHEY, CDR2 SVGEGT. In nucleotides, the CDR3 is TGTGCCAGCAGCCCCTGGACAGGGAGTTACCAAGAGACCCAGTACTTC. This gives the protein CASSPWTGSYQETQYF.

This clonotype was observed once. The chain recombines TRBV19 with TRBJ2-6; 9 nucleotides match TRBD1. The CDR3 covers 17 residues. V dropped 7 bases and J dropped 0; count of bases not matched to a gene: 7. Germline V gene lookup returns CDR1 LNHDA and CDR2 SQIVND (reference sequence). CDR3 protein: CASTKGTGYSGANVLTF. Here the CDR3 DNA reads TGTGCCAGTACGAAAGGGACAGGGTACTCTGGGGCCAACGTCCTGACTTTC.

V gene TRBV7-9 combines with J gene TRBJ2-3; 9 nucleotides agree with TRBD2. V lost 5 bases, J lost 2 bases, and 8 bases stayed unmatched. The CDR3 loop spans 16 amino acids. CDR1 and CDR2 (germline): SEHNR, FQNEAQ (reference sequence). CDR3 region: CASSPLGGRATDTQYF. CDR3 DNA: TGTGCCAGCAGCCCCCTCGGCGGGAGGGCCACAGATACGCAGTATTTT.

As concerns this clonotype: One end of the junction does not line up with germline, which may come from a read error. The chain combines TRBV27 with TRBJ1-6; no definite D call. The germline CDR1 and CDR2 sequences are MNHEY and SMNVEV (reference sequence). CDR3 size: 15 residues. The CDR3 reads CACSLEAPRNSPLHF. The CDR3, as DNA: TGTGCCTGCAGTTTGGAGGCCCCAAGGAATTCACCCCTCCACTTT.

This clonotype came up many times. The chain links TRBV29-1 to TRBJ2-7, with D possibly called TRBD1 or TRBD2 (6 bases each). CDR1 is SQVTM and CDR2 is ANQGSEA in the germline V gene. V lost 7 bases and J lost 1, with 17 bases in between. The CDR3 loop spans 14 amino acids. The CDR3, as DNA: TGCAGCGCACTACAGGGACTCGGGTCCTACGAGCAGTACTTC. It yields the protein CSALQGLGSYEQYF.

This clonotype has at least ten counts. The chain carries TRBV28 and TRBJ2-5; either TRBD1 or TRBD2 may fit D (5 bases each). The CDR3 covers 13 residues. The V gene lost 4 bases and the J gene lost 5 bases, with 11 bases spanning the gap. Germline V gene sequence: CDR1 MDHEN, CDR2 SYDVKM. CDR3 region: CASSSAWGETQYF. The DNA for the CDR3 is TGTGCCAGCAGTTCCGCTTGGGGGGAGACCCAGTACTTC.

This clonotype was detected ten times or more. This sequence joins TRBV7-9 and TRBJ2-2, with 11 positions matching TRBD2. The V and J ends lost 5 bases and 0 bases, in that order; junction bases with no gene match: 14. The germline CDR1 and CDR2 sequences are SEHNR and FQNEAQ (reference sequence). This CDR3 comprises 20 residues. The CDR3 DNA is TGTGCCAGCAGCGCCCGACCTGGGACTAGCGGTTTTACGAACACCGGGGAGCTGTTTTTT. Its protein product is CASSARPGTSGFTNTGELFF.

This clonotype was seen ten or more times. In DNA, the CDR3 is TGTGCCAGCAGCCGCCGGACAGGGGGACCGAACACCGGGGAGCTGTTTTTT. Translation: CASSRRTGGPNTGELFF. V gene TRBV7-9 combines with J gene TRBJ2-2, with 10 bases lining up with TRBD1. The CDR3 totals 17 residues. CDR1 and CDR2 (germline): SEHNR, FQNEAQ (reference sequence). J was trimmed by 0 bases and V by 5 bases; bases with no gene match: 6.

Of note for this clonotype: With a much larger clone just one base away, this may be a read error. The rearrangement links TRBV2 to TRBJ2-5; TRBD2 is a possible D gene (6 bases). The CDR3 is made up of 14 amino acids. Germline CDR1 SNHLY, CDR2 FYNNEI. The CDR3 DNA is TGTGCCAGCAGCTTAAACGGCCCTCGGGAGACCCGGTACTTC. Residues: CASSLNGPRETRYF. The full variable domain, rest sourced from reference TRBV2 and TRBJ2-5, is EPEVTQTPSHQVTQMGQEVILRCVPISNHLYFYWYRQILGQKVEFLVSFYNNEISEKSEIFDDQFSVERPDGSNFTLKIRSTKLEDSAMYFCASSLNGPRETRYFGPGTRLLVL.